The 20 T cell receptor beta chains presented below share a single source sample, sequenced in a study of blood T cell repertoires in COVID-19. TCRdb's table, derived via immunoSEQ multiplex PCR, lists solely in-frame clones and lacks some. There are roughly 49,000 clones in the sample; 65% to 85% occur only once, and more than 1.5% lies in the top ten. The sample consisted of peripheral blood. These receptors all come from a man aged 45-65 years with acute or convalescent COVID-19.

V usage is TRBV5-1 and J usage is TRBJ2-1; 9 nucleotides agree with TRBD2. Trimming at V came to 3 bases and at J to 5 bases, leaving 12 bases not matched to a gene. Germline CDR1 reads SGHRS; CDR2 reads YFSETQ. CDR3 length: 17 amino acids. The CDR3 DNA is TGCGCCAGCAGCTCTTTACCGACTAGCGGATTCCACAATGAGCAGTTCTTC. It translates to CASSSLPTSGFHNEQFF.

The V gene is TRBV18, the J gene TRBJ1-3; TRBD1 aligns across 7 bases. The CDR3 covers 16 residues. Germline V gives CDR1 KGHSH, CDR2 LQKENI. After removal of 3 bases from V and 0 bases from J, the junction contained 5 bases not matched to a gene. The CDR3 nucleotides are TGTGCCAGCTCACCGGACAGGCAAAGCTCTGGAAACACCATATATTTT. This sequence encodes CASSPDRQSSGNTIYF.

V gene TRBV2 combines with J gene TRBJ1-6; unclear D gene. Germline assignment: CDR1 SNHLY and CDR2 FYNNEI. V was trimmed by 4 bases and J by 15 bases, leaving 13 bases between them. The CDR3 is 12 residues long. This CDR3 reads CASSGVAGDLHF. As DNA, the CDR3 is TGTGCCAGCAGTGGGGTAGCCGGGGACCTCCACTTT.

The chain carries TRBV2 and TRBJ2-3, with 11 bases identical to TRBD2. V shed 4 bases and J 3 bases; nucleotides not matched to a gene: 3. From germline, CDR1 is SNHLY and CDR2 FYNNEI. This CDR3 comprises 15 residues. This CDR3 reads CASSASGRTTDTQYF. The CDR3 DNA follows: TGTGCCAGCAGTGCTAGCGGGAGGACGACAGATACGCAGTATTTT.

This clone was seen a few times. This chain joins TRBV24-1 and TRBJ2-7, with 8 bases fitting TRBD1. Trimming took 5 bases from V and 2 from J; bases not matched to a gene: 13. The length of the CDR3 is 17 residues. Germline CDR1 reads KGHDR; CDR2 reads SFDVKD. CDR3 sequence reads: CATSGRTGTKPTYEQYF. DNA for the CDR3: TGTGCCACCAGTGGCCGGACAGGGACCAAACCTACCTACGAGCAGTACTTC.

The chain carries TRBV13 and TRBJ1-6; TRBD1 is a possible D gene (6 bases). This CDR3 comprises 16 residues. V was shortened by 5 bases and J by 3 bases, with 14 bases between the two germline ends. Per germline, CDR1 PRHDT and CDR2 FYEKMQ (reference sequence). The CDR3 DNA follows: TGTGCCAGCAGCAATTACAGGGATGGCTATAATTCACCCCTCCACTTT. This gives the protein CASSNYRDGYNSPLHF.

The chain has TRBV5-4 and TRBJ1-6; 7 nucleotides match TRBD1. Trimming took 4 bases from V and 8 from J; bases not matched to a gene: 9. Germline V gene data show CDR1 as SGHNT and CDR2 as YYREEE (reference sequence). This CDR3 is built from 15 residues. CDR3 in amino acids: CASSRRDSAYSPLHF. CDR3 in DNA: TGTGCCAGCAGCCGACGGGACAGTGCTTATTCACCCCTCCACTTT.

The chain has TRBV6-6 and TRBJ2-2; tentative D call: TRBD2 (5 bases). This CDR3 comprises 15 residues. CDR1 and CDR2 (germline): MNHNY, SVGAGI (reference sequence). V was trimmed by 4 bases and J by 0 bases, leaving 9 bases between them. The CDR3 reads CASSFSSSNTGELFF. In DNA form, the CDR3 reads TGTGCCAGCAGTTTCTCTAGCTCGAACACCGGGGAGCTGTTTTTT.

V gene TRBV5-4 combines with J gene TRBJ2-7, with TRBD1 matching over 7 bases. V shed 0 bases, J shed 7 bases, and the junction held 10 bases outside the gene matches. This CDR3 contains 15 residues. CDR1 SGHNT and CDR2 YYREEE come from the germline V gene (reference sequence). CDR3: CASSLGGQTSGEQYF. The CDR3 nucleotides are TGTGCCAGCAGCTTGGGGGGACAGACCTCTGGGGAGCAGTACTTC.

The chain recombines TRBV30 with TRBJ2-7; the D gene is possibly TRBD1 (6 bases). Trimming took off 5 bases at V and 4 bases at J, with 9 bases between the two ends. Germline V gene lookup returns CDR1 GTSNPN and CDR2 SVGIG (reference sequence). The CDR3 is 11 amino acids. The CDR3 coding sequence is TGTGCCTGGGAGACAGGTTACGAGCAGTACTTC. Protein product: CAWETGYEQYF.

The chain combines TRBV14 with TRBJ1-2, with D possibly matching TRBD1 (6 bases). V was clipped by 2 bases and J by 8 bases, with 18 bases between them. Germline assignment: CDR1 SGHDN and CDR2 FVKESK. The CDR3 is 15 residues long. CDR3 sequence reads: CASSQHDRIRGGYTF. For the CDR3, the DNA is TGTGCCAGCAGCCAACACGACAGGATAAGAGGAGGCTACACCTTC.

This chain links TRBV7-2 with TRBJ1-5; 7 nucleotides agree with TRBD1. J gave up 3 bases and V 2 bases, and 10 bases lay outside the gene matches. Germline CDR1 SGHTA, CDR2 FQGNSA. The CDR3 runs to 17 residues. The CDR3 region has the DNA TGTGCCAGCAGCTTACAAATACGGGACAGCTACAATCAGCCCCAGCATTTT. The encoded protein is CASSLQIRDSYNQPQHF. The full variable domain, in which reference TRBV7-2 and TRBJ1-5 provide the parts outside the CDR3, is GAGVSQSPSNKVTEKGKDVELRCDPISGHTALYWYRQSLGQGLEFLIYFQGNSAPDKSGLPSDRFSAERTGGSVSTLTIQRTQQEDSAVYLCASSLQIRDSYNQPQHFGDGTRLSIL.

The genes are TRBV9 and TRBJ1-2; D gene ambiguous. Germline CDR1 and CDR2: SGDLS and YYNGEE. With 4 bases removed from V and 2 bases from J, the gap between germline ends came to 15 bases. The CDR3 has 15 residues. The CDR3 region has the DNA TGTGCCAGCAGCCCTTGGGAGGCCCCCAACTATGGCTACACCTTC. Translated, it gives CASSPWEAPNYGYTF.

The rearrangement links TRBV5-1 to TRBJ2-1; the match to TRBD1 covers 7 bases. CDR1 is SGHRS, CDR2 YFSETQ, per germline. The CDR3 loop spans 16 amino acids. The ends lost 10 bases at V and 9 bases at J; junction bases unmatched: 22. The CDR3 sequence: CAASMRPGQSLGEQFF. For the CDR3, the DNA is TGCGCCGCATCGATGAGACCGGGACAGTCATTGGGTGAGCAGTTCTTC. The full variable domain, its missing parts supplied by reference TRBV5-1 and TRBJ2-1, is KAGVTQTPRYLIKTRGQQVTLSCSPISGHRSVSWYQQTPGQGLQFLFEYFSETQRNKGNFPGRFSGRQFSNSRSEMNVSTLELGDSALYLCAASMRPGQSLGEQFFGPGTRLTVL.

This chain links TRBV7-9 with TRBJ2-1; D perhaps matches TRBD1 (5 bases). CDR3 length equals 13 residues. Looked up from germline, CDR1 is SEHNR and CDR2 is FQNEAQ (reference sequence). Trimming pared 4 bases from V and 4 bases from J, leaving 8 bases between. CDR3 in DNA: TGTGCCAGCAGCTCAACAGGTTACAATGAGCAGTTCTTC. Its protein product is CASSSTGYNEQFF.

This clone has only a few counts. V and J are TRBV7-9 and TRBJ2-1; D remains unclear. Germline values: CDR1 SEHNR, CDR2 FQNEAQ (reference sequence). V lost 4 bases to trimming and J lost 5 bases, with 9 bases between them. This CDR3 comprises 13 residues. The CDR3 reads CASSSSSNNEQFF. CDR3 nucleotides: TGTGCCAGCAGCTCCAGTTCGAACAATGAGCAGTTCTTC.

The V call is TRBV18, the J call TRBJ2-7; D remains ambiguous. The germline CDR1 and CDR2 sequences are KGHSH and LQKENI. The V gene lost 0 bases and the J gene lost 2 bases, with 8 bases spanning the gap. This CDR3 contains 14 residues. This chain's CDR3 is CASSPPYSTYEQYF. CDR3 coding DNA: TGTGCCAGCTCACCACCGTACAGTACCTACGAGCAGTACTTC.

This rearrangement joins TRBV9 to TRBJ1-5; D is possibly TRBD1 (5 bases). The V gene's germline CDR1 is SGDLS and CDR2 YYNGEE. V was clipped by 2 bases and J by 4 bases, with 10 bases between them. This CDR3 comprises 14 residues. CDR3 residues: CASSVGGENQPQHF. CDR3 in DNA: TGTGCCAGCAGCGTCGGAGGGGAAAATCAGCCCCAGCATTTT. The full variable domain, with the rest looked up from reference TRBV9 and TRBJ1-5, is DSGVTQTPKHLITATGQRVTLRCSPRSGDLSVYWYQQSLDQGLQFLIQYYNGEERAKGNILERFSAQQFPDLHSELNLSSLELGDSALYFCASSVGGENQPQHFGDGTRLSIL.

This clone was picked up a small number of times. The chain combines TRBV11-2 with TRBJ2-3, with D perhaps matching TRBD2 (5 bases). The CDR3 has 17 amino acids. Germline V gene data show CDR1 as SGHAT and CDR2 as FQNNGV. V shed 0 bases and J shed 2 bases, with 15 bases lying between them. In nucleotides, the CDR3 is TGTGCCAGCAGCTTAGAACAAGGCGGAGGACTCACAGATACGCAGTATTTT. Its protein product is CASSLEQGGGLTDTQYF.

The chain is built from TRBV6-5 and TRBJ1-2; 7 bases map to TRBD1. CDR3 length: 14 residues. The junction had 6 bases not matched to a gene; V was cut back by 6 bases and J by 2 bases. The germline V gene has CDR1 MNHEY and CDR2 SVGAGI. DNA of the CDR3: TGTGCCAGCAGCTCCATGACAGGGAACTATGGCTACACCTTC. It is translated as CASSSMTGNYGYTF.